These 17 T cell receptor beta chains originate from one sample sequenced in a study of cytomegalovirus exposure and HLA in healthy donors. PCR primers comprised 60 Vbeta and 13 Jbeta primers. This table comes from immunoSEQ multiplex PCR, and its TCRdb copy is limited to in-frame clones, with some not included. The profile shows a few hundred thousand clones, 60% to 80% of them singletons. The sequencing input was PBMCs. The receptor set was obtained from a woman in her 30s in good health and CMV-seronegative.

The rearrangement links TRBV30 to TRBJ2-5; 10 nucleotides line up with TRBD2. Trimming removed 4 bases from V and 0 bases from J; junction bases left unmatched: 5. The germline CDR1 and CDR2 sequences are GTSNPN and SVGIG (reference sequence). The CDR3 runs to 15 residues. CDR3 region: CAWTSGGWHQETQYF. Here the CDR3 DNA reads TGTGCCTGGACTAGCGGGGGTTGGCACCAAGAGACCCAGTACTTC.

This clone turned up a few times. A much larger clone sits a single nucleotide away, making a read error possible. The sample has other DNA sequences that encode this CDR3 too. This chain links TRBV4-2 with TRBJ2-5, with D unclear. The CDR3 has 14 residues. Germline V lookup: CDR1 LGHNA, CDR2 YNFKEQ. The V gene lost 3 bases and the J gene lost 4 bases, with 12 bases spanning the gap. The CDR3 sequence is CASSQIVTTETQYF. CDR3 coding DNA: TGTGCCAGCAGCCAGATCGTCACTACAGAGACCCAGTACTTC.

The CDR3 protein is CASSQVRETQYF. CDR3 nucleotide sequence: TGTGCCAGCAGCCAAGTCAGGGAGACCCAGTACTTC. The chain combines TRBV4-2 with TRBJ2-5; the D is unclear. Germline CDR1 reads LGHNA; CDR2 reads YNFKEQ. CDR3 length: 12 residues. The germline V and J ends were trimmed by 1 base and 5 bases, with 5 bases remaining between them.

The V gene is TRBV4-1, the J gene TRBJ2-5; the D gene is possibly TRBD2 (6 bases). CDR1 is MGHRA, CDR2 YSYEKL, per germline. This CDR3 spans 13 amino acids. Trimming removed 0 bases at V and 7 bases at J, with 9 bases between. DNA of the CDR3: TGCGCCAGCAGCCAAGATCGGAGGGGGACCCAGTACTTC. Amino acids: CASSQDRRGTQYF.

The chain carries TRBV29-1 and TRBJ2-7; D might be TRBD1 (5 bases). Trimming shortened V by 4 bases and J by 2 bases, and 9 bases separated the two germline ends. CDR3 size: 12 residues. The germline CDR1 and CDR2 sequences are SQVTM and ANQGSEA. CDR3 DNA sequence: TGCAGCGTTGGAAGGGGAACCTACGAGCAGTACTTC. This gives the protein CSVGRGTYEQYF.

The CDR3 spells CAISEASGISYEQYF. Here the CDR3 DNA reads TGTGCCATCAGTGAGGCTAGCGGGATCTCCTACGAGCAGTACTTC. This chain joins TRBV10-3 and TRBJ2-7, with TRBD2 matching over 9 bases. Germline V gene sequence: CDR1 ENHRY, CDR2 SYGVKD. The ends lost 2 bases at V and 0 bases at J; junction bases unmatched: 2. This CDR3 comprises 15 residues.

The chain couples TRBV2 to TRBJ2-5, with D uncertain. V lost 1 base, J lost 2 bases, and 14 bases lay in between. The CDR3 length is 16 residues. Germline V gene sequence: CDR1 SNHLY, CDR2 FYNNEI. The CDR3: CASSEGTVKYQETQYF. The CDR3 DNA reads as TGTGCCAGCAGTGAAGGCACAGTGAAGTATCAAGAGACCCAGTACTTC.

This chain links TRBV6-5 with TRBJ2-7, with a possible D match to TRBD2 (5 bases). The CDR3 is 13 residues long. The ends were cut back, 7 bases at V and 3 bases at J, with 13 bases in the middle. The germline V gene encodes CDR1 MNHEY and CDR2 SVGAGI. CDR3 sequence reads: CASTADWNYEQYF. CDR3 coding DNA: TGTGCCAGCACCGCGGACTGGAACTACGAGCAGTACTTC.

This clone was found a few times. The genes are TRBV5-4 and TRBJ2-2; no clear D gene. The end of the DNA is better explained by TRBJ1-1, so the J call may be wrong. In germline, CDR1 is SGHNT, CDR2 YYREEE (reference sequence). The CDR3 spans 13 residues. The DNA for the CDR3 is TGTGCCAGCAGCTTGGGACTGAACACTGAAGCTTTCTTT. Protein: CASSLGLNTEAFF.

This sequence joins TRBV30 and TRBJ1-3, with D perhaps matching TRBD1 (5 bases). Germline CDR1 reads GTSNPN; CDR2 reads SVGIG (reference sequence). The V end was cut by 3 bases, the J end by 2 bases, with 11 bases between. The CDR3 extends over 14 amino acids. The CDR3 coding sequence is TGTGCCTGGAGCTCAGGGAAGGCTGGAAACACCATATATTTT. Its translation: CAWSSGKAGNTIYF.

The chain is built from TRBV5-6 and TRBJ2-2; 7 nucleotides align to TRBD1. The CDR3 is made up of 16 amino acids. CDR1 and CDR2 from the germline V gene are SGHDT and YYEEEE. The V and J ends lost 7 bases and 5 bases, in that order; junction bases with no gene match: 14. The CDR3 nucleotides are TGTGCCAGCTCCGACAGGGTAACAGGGTGGACCGGGGAGCTGTTTTTT. This encodes CASSDRVTGWTGELFF.

V is TRBV27 and J is TRBJ2-1; 9 bases map to TRBD1. V shed 4 bases, J shed 7 bases, and the junction held 5 bases outside the gene matches. Per the germline V gene, CDR1 is MNHEY and CDR2 is SMNVEV (reference sequence). This CDR3 contains 14 residues. CDR3 DNA sequence: TGTGCCAGCAGTTGGACAGGGGCCGGGAATGAGCAGTTCTTC. This translates into CASSWTGAGNEQFF.

J is TRBJ2-3 and V is TRBV5-1, with TRBD2 matching 9 bases. The CDR3 runs to 16 residues. Germline CDR1 SGHRS, CDR2 YFSETQ. V lost 4 bases and J lost 5; bases outside the gene matches: 11. The CDR3 coding sequence is TGCGCCAGCAGCCTGGGACTAGCCCCCCACCTAGATACGCAGTATTTT. Protein: CASSLGLAPHLDTQYF.

The gene calls are TRBV6-1 and TRBJ1-5, with unresolved D. This CDR3 is built from 16 residues. Germline assignment: CDR1 MNHNS and CDR2 SASEGT. With 2 bases removed from V and 0 bases from J, the gap between germline ends came to 11 bases. The DNA for the CDR3 is TGTGCCAGCAGTGAATGGGCAAGCTATAGCAATCAGCCCCAGCATTTT. Amino acids: CASSEWASYSNQPQHF.

V usage is TRBV6-5 and J usage is TRBJ2-7, with TRBD2 matching over 10 bases. The CDR3 loop spans 13 amino acids. The J segment lost 7 bases and the V segment lost 10 bases, leaving 10 bases of the junction unmatched. Per the germline V gene, CDR1 is MNHEY and CDR2 is SVGAGI. The chain's CDR3 is CATSLAGTSEQYF. The CDR3 region has the DNA TGTGCCACTTCACTAGCGGGGACGAGTGAGCAGTACTTC.

This clone showed up just once. The rearrangement joins TRBV30 to TRBJ2-3; 11 bases map to TRBD2. The trim removed 3 bases at V and 5 bases at J, leaving 7 bases unmatched. Germline values: CDR1 GTSNPN, CDR2 SVGIG (reference sequence). This CDR3 has 15 residues. For the CDR3, the DNA is TGTGCCTGGAGGAAGACTAGCGGGGCAGGAGATACGCAGTATTTT. It is translated as CAWRKTSGAGDTQYF.

CDR3 nucleotides: TGTGCCAGCAGCTTTAGCGGTAGTGAAGCTTTCTTT. It translates to CASSFSGSEAFF. V usage is TRBV7-3 and J usage is TRBJ1-1; D is unclear. CDR1 is SGHTA and CDR2 is FQGTGA in the germline V gene. The CDR3 length is 12 residues. Trimming stripped 3 bases from V and 7 bases from J, with 9 bases between.